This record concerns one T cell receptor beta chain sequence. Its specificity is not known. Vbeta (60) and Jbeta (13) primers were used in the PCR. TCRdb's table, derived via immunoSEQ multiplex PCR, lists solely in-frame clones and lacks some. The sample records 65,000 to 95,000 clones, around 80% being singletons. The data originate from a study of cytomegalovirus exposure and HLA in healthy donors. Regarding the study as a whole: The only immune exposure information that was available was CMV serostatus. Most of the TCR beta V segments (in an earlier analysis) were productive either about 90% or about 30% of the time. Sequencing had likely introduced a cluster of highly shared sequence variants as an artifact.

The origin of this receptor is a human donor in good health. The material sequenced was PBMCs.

The CDR3 DNA is TGCGCCAGCAGTGAGGAACAGGGGCATACGCAGTATTTT. This codes for CASSEEQGHTQYF. The chain couples TRBV10-1 to TRBJ2-3; 7 bases map to TRBD1. The V segment lost 2 bases and the J segment 7 bases; nucleotides outside the gene matches: 3. This CDR3 is 13 amino acids long. Germline V gene lookup returns CDR1 WNHNN and CDR2 SYGVQD (reference sequence).